The 18 T cell receptor beta chains listed next were all sequenced from one sample in a study of blood T cell repertoires in COVID-19. Generated by immunoSEQ multiplex PCR, the TCRdb table keeps only in-frame clones and is missing some. Here the sample spans roughly 150,000 clones, over 75% being singletons. The sample was peripheral blood. These receptors were collected from a woman between 35 and 50 years old with acute or convalescent COVID-19.

The V call is TRBV2, the J call TRBJ2-3; 9 bases line up with TRBD2. J gave up 5 bases and V 2 bases, and 8 bases lay outside the gene matches. Germline CDR1 reads SNHLY; CDR2 reads FYNNEI. This CDR3 has 16 residues. The CDR3 coding sequence is TGTGCCAGCAGTGAACGGCGGGGGGGCCTGAAAGATACGCAGTATTTT. It translates to CASSERRGGLKDTQYF.

This chain connects TRBV5-4 to TRBJ1-1, with a weak D call TRBD1 (6 bases). Germline lookup yields CDR1 SGHNT and CDR2 YYREEE (reference sequence). Trimming pared 0 bases from V and 14 bases from J, leaving 23 bases between. This CDR3 is built from 15 residues. In nucleotides, the CDR3 is TGTGCCAGCAGCTTGGTTTCGGGGGGGCCCAACAATCCGTTCTTT. This gives the protein CASSLVSGGPNNPFF.

This chain uses TRBV5-1 with TRBJ2-7; no clear D. This CDR3 is 16 amino acids long. V was trimmed by 0 bases and J by 0 bases, leaving 13 bases between them. CDR1 SGHRS and CDR2 YFSETQ come from the germline V gene. The chain's CDR3 is CASSLVPPPSSYEQYF. For the CDR3, the DNA is TGCGCCAGCAGCTTGGTACCTCCCCCGAGCTCCTACGAGCAGTACTTC.

CDR3 DNA sequence: TGTGCCAGCAGTTTACTACAGGAAGCTAACTATGGCTACACCTTC. It yields the protein CASSLLQEANYGYTF. This chain links TRBV28 with TRBJ1-2, with D perhaps TRBD1 (5 bases). This CDR3 region has 15 residues. The ends were cut back, 2 bases at V and 0 bases at J, with 10 bases in the middle. Germline CDR1 and CDR2: MDHEN and SYDVKM.

This rearrangement joins TRBV10-3 to TRBJ2-4; a weak D match, TRBD2 (6 bases). Per germline, CDR1 ENHRY and CDR2 SYGVKD. Trimming removed 4 bases from V and 6 bases from J, with 13 bases in between. The length of the CDR3 is 14 residues. In DNA, the CDR3 is TGTGCCATCAGTGCCCCTAGCGCTGCAAACATTCAGTACTTC. Translating it yields CAISAPSAANIQYF.

CDR3 sequence reads: CASSEAQEGVNTEAFF. CDR3 in DNA: TGTGCCAGCAGTGAAGCCCAGGAGGGTGTAAACACTGAAGCTTTCTTT. The rearrangement uses TRBV2 and TRBJ1-1, with unresolved D. CDR1 SNHLY and CDR2 FYNNEI come from the germline V gene. V shed 0 bases and J shed 2 bases, with 13 bases lying between them. The CDR3 contains 16 residues.

This chain connects TRBV6-1 to TRBJ1-4; the D gene is possibly TRBD1 (5 bases). This CDR3 spans 17 amino acids. From germline, CDR1 is MNHNS and CDR2 SASEGT. Trimming cost V 1 base and J 0 bases, with 12 bases left between them. CDR3 DNA: TGTGCCAGCAGTGAAGGACAGATCTTAGCAACTAATGAAAAACTGTTTTTT. Its translation: CASSEGQILATNEKLFF.

This chain links TRBV28 with TRBJ1-5, with TRBD1 identical over 10 bases. The V gene's germline CDR1 is MDHEN and CDR2 SYDVKM. The length of the CDR3 is 15 residues. V trimming: 4 bases; J trimming: 1 base; junction bases outside the gene matches: 1. The CDR3 DNA reads as TGTGCCAGCAGTTCGGGACAGGGGAGCAATCAGCCCCAGCATTTT. Amino acids: CASSSGQGSNQPQHF.

The gene calls are TRBV28 and TRBJ1-6; 9 bases line up with TRBD1. V lost 5 bases to trimming and J lost 9 bases; unmatched junction nucleotides: 8. This CDR3 comprises 15 residues. Looked up from germline, CDR1 is MDHEN and CDR2 is SYDVKM. The CDR3 nucleotides read TGTGCCAGCAGTCCGTACAGGGGGCTAGGTTCACCCCTCCACTTT. It encodes CASSPYRGLGSPLHF.

The chain has TRBV28 and TRBJ1-1; TRBD1 might be the D (6 bases). In germline, CDR1 is MDHEN, CDR2 SYDVKM. The ends were cut back, 6 bases at V and 5 bases at J, with 16 bases in the middle. This CDR3 comprises 14 residues. Here the CDR3 reads CASSLHREGTEAFF. The DNA for the CDR3 is TGTGCCAGCAGCCTACACAGGGAGGGGACTGAAGCTTTCTTT. The variable domain in full, with the rest retrieved from reference TRBV28 and TRBJ1-1, is DVKVTQSSRYLVKRTGEKVFLECVQDMDHENMFWYRQDPGLGLRLIYFSYDVKMKEKGDIPEGYSVSREKKERFSLILESASTNQTSMYLCASSLHREGTEAFFGQGTRLTVV.

This clone was seen once. The same CDR3 also results from other DNA sequences found in this sample. The chain uses TRBV6-1 and TRBJ2-7; D call uncertain. The CDR3 totals 14 residues. With 3 bases removed from V and 3 bases from J, the gap between germline ends came to 12 bases. Germline V gene data show CDR1 as MNHNS and CDR2 as SASEGT. CDR3 in amino acids: CASSEGASGYEQYF. The CDR3 DNA is TGTGCCAGCAGTGAGGGTGCGTCGGGCTACGAGCAGTACTTC.

The chain employs TRBV6-5 and TRBJ1-2, with D hard to call. With 8 bases removed from V and 4 bases from J, the gap between germline ends came to 8 bases. Germline V gives CDR1 MNHEY, CDR2 SVGAGI. The CDR3 covers 11 residues. The CDR3 DNA sequence: TGTGCCAGCCTCGAGGGCTATGGCTACACCTTC. The encoded protein is CASLEGYGYTF.

In this sample, this clone turned up a few times. The chain carries TRBV2 and TRBJ1-1; no definite D call. The CDR3 has 13 residues. Germline V gene sequence: CDR1 SNHLY, CDR2 FYNNEI. V was clipped by 4 bases and J by 4 bases, with 10 bases between them. The CDR3 protein is CASSGEGSTEAFF. For the CDR3, the DNA is TGTGCCAGCAGTGGTGAGGGTAGCACTGAAGCTTTCTTT.

This clone was picked up a small number of times. The chain's CDR3 is CASSRYRGVRNEQYF. The DNA for the CDR3 is TGCGCCAGCAGTCGCTACAGGGGGGTTAGGAACGAGCAGTACTTC. This rearrangement joins TRBV23-1 to TRBJ2-7; TRBD1 agrees at 8 bases. TRBV23-1 is annotated as an ORF whose role is uncertain. The CDR3 loop spans 15 amino acids. J gave up 5 bases and V 4 bases, and 10 bases lay outside the gene matches.

This chain uses TRBV3-1 (or the pseudogene TRBV3-2) with TRBJ2-1; D might be TRBD2 (6 bases). V lost 0 bases to trimming and J lost 6 bases, with 12 bases between them. From germline, CDR1 is LGHDT and CDR2 YNNKEL (reference sequence). The CDR3 totals 15 residues. DNA of the CDR3: TGTGCCAGCAGCCAAGATATGATTAGCGGCAATGAGCAGTTCTTC. It is translated as CASSQDMISGNEQFF.

This chain uses TRBV14 with TRBJ2-5, with TRBD1 identical over 8 bases. Looked up from germline, CDR1 is SGHDN and CDR2 is FVKESK. This CDR3 spans 12 amino acids. Losses at the gene ends were 5 bases for V and 4 bases for J; bases not matched to a gene: 0. The CDR3 spells CASSGQGETQYF. In DNA form, the CDR3 reads TGTGCCAGCAGCGGACAGGGAGAGACCCAGTACTTC. The full variable domain, its missing parts supplied by reference TRBV14 and TRBJ2-5, is EAGVTQFPSHSVIEKGQTVTLRCDPISGHDNLYWYRRVMGKEIKFLLHFVKESKQDESGMPNNRFLAERTGGTYSTLKVQPAELEDSGVYFCASSGQGETQYFGPGTRLLVL.

This clone was counted a few times. The rearrangement uses TRBV29-1 and TRBJ2-7, with D possibly TRBD2 on 6 matching bases. Per the germline V gene, CDR1 is SQVTM and CDR2 is ANQGSEA. This CDR3 has 15 residues. The V gene lost 4 bases and the J gene lost 3 bases, with 19 bases spanning the gap. CDR3 in DNA: TGCAGCGTTGTGATTTGCCTAGCGAGATTCTACGAGCAGTACTTC. Its protein is CSVVICLARFYEQYF.

The chain uses TRBV3-1 (or the pseudogene TRBV3-2) and TRBJ1-1, with 10 bases matching TRBD1. CDR3 length: 16 amino acids. From germline, CDR1 is LGHDT and CDR2 YNNKEL (reference sequence). Germline trimming cut 4 bases from V and 7 bases from J; bases unmatched to any gene: 12. CDR3 amino acids: CASSLDRGLAHLEAFF. DNA for the CDR3: TGTGCCAGCAGCCTAGACAGGGGGCTGGCTCACCTTGAAGCTTTCTTT.